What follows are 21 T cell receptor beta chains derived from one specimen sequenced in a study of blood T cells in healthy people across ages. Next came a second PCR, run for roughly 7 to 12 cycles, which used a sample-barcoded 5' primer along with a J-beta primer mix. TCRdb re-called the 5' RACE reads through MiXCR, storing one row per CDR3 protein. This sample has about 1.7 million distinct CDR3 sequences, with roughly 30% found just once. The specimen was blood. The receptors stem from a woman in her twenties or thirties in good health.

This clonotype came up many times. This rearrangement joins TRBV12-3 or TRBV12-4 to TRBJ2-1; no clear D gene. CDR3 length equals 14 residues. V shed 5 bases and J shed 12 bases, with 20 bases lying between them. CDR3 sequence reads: CASSQDPEEYRQFF. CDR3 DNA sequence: TGTGCCAGCAGTCAGGACCCTGAGGAGTATCGGCAGTTCTTC.

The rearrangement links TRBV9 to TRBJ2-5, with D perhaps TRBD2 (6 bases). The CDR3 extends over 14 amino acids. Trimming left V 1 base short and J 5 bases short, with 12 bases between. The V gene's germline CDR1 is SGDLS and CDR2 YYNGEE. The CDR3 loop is CASSVLTSGETQYF. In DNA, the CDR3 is TGTGCCAGCAGCGTACTGACTAGTGGGGAGACCCAGTACTTC. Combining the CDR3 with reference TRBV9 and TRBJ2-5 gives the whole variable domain DSGVTQTPKHLITATGQRVTLRCSPRSGDLSVYWYQQSLDQGLQFLIQYYNGEERAKGNILERFSAQQFPDLHSELNLSSLELGDSALYFCASSVLTSGETQYFGPGTRLLVL.

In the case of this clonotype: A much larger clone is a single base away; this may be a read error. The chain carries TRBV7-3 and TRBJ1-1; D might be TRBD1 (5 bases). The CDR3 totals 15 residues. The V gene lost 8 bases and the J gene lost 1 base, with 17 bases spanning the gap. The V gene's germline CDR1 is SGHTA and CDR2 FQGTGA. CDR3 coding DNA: TGTGCCAGCGGGAAGACCGGACACCAGAACACTGAAGCTTTCTTT. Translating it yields CASGKTGHQNTEAFF. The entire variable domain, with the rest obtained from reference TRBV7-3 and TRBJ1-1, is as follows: GAGVSQTPSNKVTEKGKYVELRCDPISGHTALYWYRQSLGQGPEFLIYFQGTGAADDSGLPNDRFFAVRPEGSVSTLKIQRTERGDSAVYLCASGKTGHQNTEAFFGQGTRLTVV.

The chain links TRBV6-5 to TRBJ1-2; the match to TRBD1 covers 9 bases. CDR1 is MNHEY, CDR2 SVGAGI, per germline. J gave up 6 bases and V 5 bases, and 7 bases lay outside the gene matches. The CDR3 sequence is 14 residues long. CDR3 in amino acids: CASSDGQGRHGYTF. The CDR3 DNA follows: TGTGCCAGCAGTGACGGACAGGGGCGTCATGGCTACACCTTC.

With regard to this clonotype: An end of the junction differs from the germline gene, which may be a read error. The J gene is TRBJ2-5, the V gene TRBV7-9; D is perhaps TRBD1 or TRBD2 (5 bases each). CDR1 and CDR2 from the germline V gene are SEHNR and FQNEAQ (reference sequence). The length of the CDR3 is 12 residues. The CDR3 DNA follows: TGTGCCAGCAGCTTACCCTTGGGGACCCACTACTTC. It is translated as CASSLPLGTHYF.

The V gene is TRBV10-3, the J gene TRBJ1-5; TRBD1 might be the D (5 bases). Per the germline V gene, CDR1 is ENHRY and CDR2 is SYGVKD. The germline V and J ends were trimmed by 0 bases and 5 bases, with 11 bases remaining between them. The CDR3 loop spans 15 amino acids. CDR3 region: CAISESGQGDQPQHF. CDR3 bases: TGTGCCATCAGTGAGTCGGGGCAGGGAGATCAGCCCCAGCATTTT.

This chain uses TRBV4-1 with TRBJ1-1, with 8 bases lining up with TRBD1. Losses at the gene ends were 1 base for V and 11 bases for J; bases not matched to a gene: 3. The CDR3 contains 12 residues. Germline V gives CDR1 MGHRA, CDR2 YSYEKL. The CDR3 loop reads CASSQGQGFAFF. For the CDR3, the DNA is TGCGCCAGCAGCCAAGGACAGGGGTTCGCTTTCTTT.

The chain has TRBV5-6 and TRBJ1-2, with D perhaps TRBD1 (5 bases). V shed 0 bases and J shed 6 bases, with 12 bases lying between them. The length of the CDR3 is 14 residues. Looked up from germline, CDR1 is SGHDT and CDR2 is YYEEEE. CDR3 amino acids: CASSLDPGIHGYTF. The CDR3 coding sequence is TGTGCCAGCAGCTTGGATCCAGGGATCCATGGCTACACCTTC. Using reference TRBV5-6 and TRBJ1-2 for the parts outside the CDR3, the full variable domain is DAGVTQSPTHLIKTRGQQVTLRCSPKSGHDTVSWYQQALGQGPQFIFQYYEEEERQRGNFPDRFSGHQFPNYSSELNVNALLLGDSALYLCASSLDPGIHGYTFGSGTRLTVV.

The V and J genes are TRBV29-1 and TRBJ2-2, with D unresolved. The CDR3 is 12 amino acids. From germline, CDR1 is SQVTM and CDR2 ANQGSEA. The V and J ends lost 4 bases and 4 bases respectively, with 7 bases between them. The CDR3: CSVVHGTGELFF. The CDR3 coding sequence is TGCAGCGTTGTTCATGGCACCGGGGAGCTGTTTTTT.

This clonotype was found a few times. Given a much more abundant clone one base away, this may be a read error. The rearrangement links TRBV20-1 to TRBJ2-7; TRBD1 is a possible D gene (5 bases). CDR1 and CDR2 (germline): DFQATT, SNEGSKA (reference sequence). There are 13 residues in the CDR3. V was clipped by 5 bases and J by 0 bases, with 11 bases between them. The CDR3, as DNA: TGCAGTGCTCGTCGAAGGGGCTCCTACGAGCAGTACTTC. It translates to CSARRRGSYEQYF.

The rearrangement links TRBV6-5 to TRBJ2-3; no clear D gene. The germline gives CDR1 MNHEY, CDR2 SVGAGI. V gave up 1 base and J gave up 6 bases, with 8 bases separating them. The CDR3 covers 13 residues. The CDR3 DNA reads TGTGCCAGCAGTTACTTACGAGGCGATACGCAGTATTTT. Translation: CASSYLRGDTQYF.

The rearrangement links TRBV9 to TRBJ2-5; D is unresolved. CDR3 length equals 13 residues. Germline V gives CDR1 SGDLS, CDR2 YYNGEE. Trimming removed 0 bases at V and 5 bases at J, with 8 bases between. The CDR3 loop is CASSVGAWETQYF. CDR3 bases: TGTGCCAGCAGCGTAGGGGCATGGGAGACCCAGTACTTC.

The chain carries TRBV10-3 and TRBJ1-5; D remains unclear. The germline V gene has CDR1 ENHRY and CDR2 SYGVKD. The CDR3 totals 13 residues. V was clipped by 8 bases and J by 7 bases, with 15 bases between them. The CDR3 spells CAICARPEQPQHF. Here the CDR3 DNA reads TGTGCCATCTGTGCTCGGCCGGAGCAGCCCCAGCATTTT.

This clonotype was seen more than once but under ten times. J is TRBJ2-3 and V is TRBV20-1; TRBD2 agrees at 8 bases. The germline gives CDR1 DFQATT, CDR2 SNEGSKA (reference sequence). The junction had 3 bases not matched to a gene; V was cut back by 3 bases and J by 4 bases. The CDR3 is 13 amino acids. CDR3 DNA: TGCAGTGCTAGTTTTAGCGGGGCAGATACGCAGTATTTT. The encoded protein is CSASFSGADTQYF.

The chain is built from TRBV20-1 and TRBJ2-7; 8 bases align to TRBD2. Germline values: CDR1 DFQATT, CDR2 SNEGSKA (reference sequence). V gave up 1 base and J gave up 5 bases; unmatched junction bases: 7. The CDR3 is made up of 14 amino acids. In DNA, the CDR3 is TGCAGTGCTAGAGCGGGCGGGAGGTCGGACGAGCAGTACTTC. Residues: CSARAGGRSDEQYF.

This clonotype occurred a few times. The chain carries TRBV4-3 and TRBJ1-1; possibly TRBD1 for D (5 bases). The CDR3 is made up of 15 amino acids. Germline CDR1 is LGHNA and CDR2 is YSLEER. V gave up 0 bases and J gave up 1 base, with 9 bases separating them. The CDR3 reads CASSQDRVWNTEAFF. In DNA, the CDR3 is TGCGCCAGCAGCCAAGACAGGGTTTGGAACACTGAAGCTTTCTTT.

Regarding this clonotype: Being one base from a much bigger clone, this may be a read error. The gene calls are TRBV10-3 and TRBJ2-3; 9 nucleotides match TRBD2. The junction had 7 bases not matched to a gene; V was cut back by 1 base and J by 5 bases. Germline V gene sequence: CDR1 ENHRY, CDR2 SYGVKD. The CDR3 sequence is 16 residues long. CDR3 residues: CAISEFAGGSEDTQYF. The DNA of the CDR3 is TGTGCCATCAGTGAGTTCGCGGGGGGGTCAGAAGATACGCAGTATTTT.

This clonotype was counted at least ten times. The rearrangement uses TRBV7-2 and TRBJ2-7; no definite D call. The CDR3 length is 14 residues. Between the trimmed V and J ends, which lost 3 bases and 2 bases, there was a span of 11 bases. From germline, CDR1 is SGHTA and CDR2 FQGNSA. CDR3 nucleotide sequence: TGTGCCAGCAGCTTGGTGACCGATACCTACGAGCAGTACTTC. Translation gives CASSLVTDTYEQYF.

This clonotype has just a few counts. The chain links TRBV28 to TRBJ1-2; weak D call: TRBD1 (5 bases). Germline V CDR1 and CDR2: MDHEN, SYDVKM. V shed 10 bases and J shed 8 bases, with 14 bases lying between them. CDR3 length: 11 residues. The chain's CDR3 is CAIRGVEGYTF. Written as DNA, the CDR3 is TGTGCCATCCGAGGGGTGGAGGGCTACACCTTC.

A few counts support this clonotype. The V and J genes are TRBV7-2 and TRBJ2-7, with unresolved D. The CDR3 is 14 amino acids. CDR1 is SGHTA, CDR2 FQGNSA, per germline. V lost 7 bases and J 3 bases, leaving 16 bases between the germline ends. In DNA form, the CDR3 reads TGTGCCAGCACCCCCGTCCTTGGGAACTACGAGCAGTACTTC. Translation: CASTPVLGNYEQYF.

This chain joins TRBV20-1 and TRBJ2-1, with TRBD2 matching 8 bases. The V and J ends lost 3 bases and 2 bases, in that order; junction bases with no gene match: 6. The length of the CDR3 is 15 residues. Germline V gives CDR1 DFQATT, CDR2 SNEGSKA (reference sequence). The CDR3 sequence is CSARERGSTYNEQFF. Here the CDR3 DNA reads TGCAGTGCTAGGGAGCGGGGGTCTACCTACAATGAGCAGTTCTTC.